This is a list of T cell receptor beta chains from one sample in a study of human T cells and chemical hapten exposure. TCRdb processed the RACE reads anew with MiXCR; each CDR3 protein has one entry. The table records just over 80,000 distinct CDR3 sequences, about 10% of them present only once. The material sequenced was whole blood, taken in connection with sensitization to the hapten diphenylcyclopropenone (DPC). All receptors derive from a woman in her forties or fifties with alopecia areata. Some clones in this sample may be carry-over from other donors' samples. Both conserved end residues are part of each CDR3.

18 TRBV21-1 CASSKHRDLLANTGELFF
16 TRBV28 CASSHNAGGSLDTQYF
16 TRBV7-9 CASSRDRPPGRYEQYF
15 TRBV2 CASSEEGTPNTEAFF
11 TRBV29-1 CSAHGGYEQYF
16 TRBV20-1 CSARFGPSGILETQYF
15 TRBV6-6 CASSYWGGNTGELFF
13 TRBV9 CASTGGDTDTQYF
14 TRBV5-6 CASSRAGEVYEQYF
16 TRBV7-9 CASSLIETSGRYEQYF
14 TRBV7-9 CASSADSGNQPQHF
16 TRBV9 CASSVGGDPTPLEQYF
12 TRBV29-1 CSVAASSDEQFF
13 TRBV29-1 CSVEGTQSYEQYF
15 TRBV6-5 CASSSPPGRPLGYTF
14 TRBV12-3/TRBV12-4 CASSLITSVLEQFF
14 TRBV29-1 CSVVGTGLSHEQFF
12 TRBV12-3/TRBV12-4 CASSLLNTEAFF
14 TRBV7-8 CASSLGTSGNIQYF
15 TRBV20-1 CSALRGAPGNQPQHF
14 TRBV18 CASSPAAGYTEAFF
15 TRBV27 CASSARQGVHNEQFF
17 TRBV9 CASSGAWQGGPQETQYF
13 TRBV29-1 CSDRRTSSETQYF
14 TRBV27 CASSSGPLDQPQHF
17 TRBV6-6 CASSYGQGMSLRTEAFF
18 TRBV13 CASSLARGGSSYNSPLHF
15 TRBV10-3 CAISRVEGLEETQYF
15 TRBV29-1 CSVEGATYRATEAFF
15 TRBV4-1 CASSRVLASQETQYF
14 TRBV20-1 CSAPVTGEGNEQYF
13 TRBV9 CASSVGGGDTQYF
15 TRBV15 CATSREDRASQPQHF
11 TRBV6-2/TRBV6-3 CASRSTGGAFF
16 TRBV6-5 CASSVSPGTGINEQFF
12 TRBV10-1 CASNMNTGELFF
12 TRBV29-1 CSVGTRDYGYTF
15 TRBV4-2 CASSQGRVSNQPQHF
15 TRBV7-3 CASSLSGGADTEAFF
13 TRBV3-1 CASKPNMNTEAFF
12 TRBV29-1 CSETGQTREAFF
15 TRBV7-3 CASSPGTGVRETQYF
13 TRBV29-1 CSVEGRVGNIQYF
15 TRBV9 CASSYNQGPLAELFF
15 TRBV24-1 CATSDLQTDTDTQYF